A single sample is the source of the 8 T cell receptor beta chains below, sequenced in a study of long-term antiretroviral therapy in people with HIV. The assay used was immunoSEQ (version v3.0), run at survey level. Sequencing used immunoSEQ multiplex PCR; TCRdb keeps in-frame clones, though not all of them. The sample includes 14,000 or so clones, 65% to 80% of them seen just once. The sequencing used unsorted PBMCs, collected 3.1 years after starting antiretroviral therapy. The receptors here all came from a man aged 35-49 years with HIV.

This clone was picked up one time. The chain links TRBV6-4 to TRBJ1-2, with 10 bases lining up with TRBD1. Trimming took 6 bases from V and 1 from J; bases not matched to a gene: 11. The CDR3 loop spans 17 amino acids. CDR1 is MRHNA and CDR2 is SNTAGT in the germline V gene. CDR3 protein: CASRDPGTGAHNYGYTF. The CDR3 DNA reads as TGTGCCAGCAGAGACCCAGGGACAGGGGCTCATAACTATGGCTACACCTTC.

The rearrangement joins TRBV5-4 to TRBJ1-4, with D perhaps TRBD1 (5 bases). Germline-derived CDR1 and CDR2 are SGHNT and YYREEE (reference sequence). The ends were cut back, 0 bases at V and 5 bases at J, with 11 bases in the middle. The CDR3 consists of 15 residues. Here the CDR3 DNA reads TGTGCCAGCAGCTTGGCCGGGACCGTCAATGAAAAACTGTTTTTT. It translates to CASSLAGTVNEKLFF.

This clone came up a few times. J is TRBJ2-1 and V is TRBV2, with a possible D match to TRBD2 (5 bases). The V gene's germline CDR1 is SNHLY and CDR2 FYNNEI. The CDR3 spans 15 residues. V lost 4 bases to trimming and J lost 8 bases, with 18 bases between them. CDR3 DNA: TGTGCCAGCAGTGGTGTGAGCGGACCGCTCCATGAGCAGTTCTTC. It yields the protein CASSGVSGPLHEQFF.

The chain recombines TRBV7-2 with TRBJ2-7; 9 bases fit TRBD2. The V gene end was trimmed by 4 bases and the J gene end by 2 bases; junction bases not matched to a gene: 6. From germline, CDR1 is SGHTA and CDR2 FQGNSA. The CDR3 has 15 amino acids. CDR3 sequence (DNA): TGTGCCAGCAGCTCGAGCGGGGGGCCGACCTACGAGCAGTACTTC. Encoded protein: CASSSSGGPTYEQYF.

This clone showed up just a few times. This rearrangement joins TRBV25-1 to TRBJ1-4; 9 bases are a match to TRBD1. Germline CDR1 and CDR2: MGHDK and SYGVNS. The V segment lost 3 bases and the J segment 12 bases; nucleotides outside the gene matches: 14. This CDR3 spans 16 amino acids. CDR3 sequence reads: CASSDPRNSDRGELFF. For the CDR3, the DNA is TGTGCCAGCAGTGACCCAAGGAATTCGGACAGGGGAGAACTGTTTTTT.

V and J are TRBV2 and TRBJ1-5; 9 bases are shared with TRBD1. The CDR3 consists of 15 residues. V lost 1 base to trimming and J lost 4 bases; unmatched junction nucleotides: 2. Germline assignment: CDR1 SNHLY and CDR2 FYNNEI. CDR3 nucleotide sequence: TGTGCCAGCAGTGAAGTTGGACAGGGGAATCAGCCCCAGCATTTT. It codes for CASSEVGQGNQPQHF.

This clone appeared once. The chain combines TRBV12-5 with TRBJ2-7; D unclear. Germline assignment: CDR1 LGHNT and CDR2 FRNRAP. The ends were cut back, 0 bases at V and 7 bases at J, with 4 bases in the middle. This CDR3 has 11 residues. The DNA for the CDR3 is TGTGCTAGTGGTTTGGTAAATGAGCAGTACTTC. It codes for CASGLVNEQYF.

In this sample, this clone is medium-sized. The chain links TRBV7-9 to TRBJ1-3; TRBD1 matches at 7 bases. Trimming cost V 4 bases and J 7 bases; bases outside gene matches: 16. The CDR3 is 17 amino acids. CDR1 is SEHNR and CDR2 is FQNEAQ in the germline V gene (reference sequence). For the CDR3, the DNA is TGTGCCAGCAGCTCGACTTCGACAGGGTGGAAAGCCAACACCATATATTTT. Translation: CASSSTSTGWKANTIYF.